This T cell receptor beta chain stems from a study of regulatory T cells in long-lasting Graves disease. Study overall: Over 5 years of antithyroid drugs plus positive TSH receptor antibodies defined persistent Graves' disease.

Time point reported: persistent/refractory GD, antithyroid drugs over 5 years with positive TRAb. After RNA was extracted from PBMCs, the TCR library was made from it. The TCR beta library used iRepertoire HTBI primers with Arm-PCR amplification of CDR3. One entry per CDR3 protein results from TCRdb running MiXCR on the multiplex PCR reads. The data show around 450,000 distinct CDR3 sequences, 20% to 25% seen once. CDR1 is MDHEN and CDR2 is SYDVKM in the germline V gene. The V end lost 6 bases, the J end lost 1 base, and 15 bases lay between the germline ends. The CDR3 consists of 15 residues. Study-wide points: New patients shared 950 to 1,000 public clonotypes, fewer than the roughly 2,500 shared by persistent patients. TCR diversity was lower in persistent than newly diagnosed Graves' disease. The sample size was small, and this may have reduced accuracy.

About this clonotype itself: Antigen unknown.

The V call is TRBV28, the J call TRBJ1-1, with TRBD1 as a possible D gene (5 bases). The source of this sequence is a female donor with Graves disease. This sample comprised peripheral blood mononuclear cells (PBMCs), obtained when the disease was refractory, from a patient treated with antithyroid drugs. The CDR3 here is CASSFIQDPNTEAFF. CDR3 DNA: TGTGCCAGCAGCTTTATACAGGACCCGAACACTGAAGCTTTCTTT. Full variable domain (remainder filled in from reference TRBV28 and TRBJ1-1): DVKVTQSSRYLVKRTGEKVFLECVQDMDHENMFWYRQDPGLGLRLIYFSYDVKMKEKGDIPEGYSVSREKKERFSLILESASTNQTSMYLCASSFIQDPNTEAFFGQGTRLTVV.